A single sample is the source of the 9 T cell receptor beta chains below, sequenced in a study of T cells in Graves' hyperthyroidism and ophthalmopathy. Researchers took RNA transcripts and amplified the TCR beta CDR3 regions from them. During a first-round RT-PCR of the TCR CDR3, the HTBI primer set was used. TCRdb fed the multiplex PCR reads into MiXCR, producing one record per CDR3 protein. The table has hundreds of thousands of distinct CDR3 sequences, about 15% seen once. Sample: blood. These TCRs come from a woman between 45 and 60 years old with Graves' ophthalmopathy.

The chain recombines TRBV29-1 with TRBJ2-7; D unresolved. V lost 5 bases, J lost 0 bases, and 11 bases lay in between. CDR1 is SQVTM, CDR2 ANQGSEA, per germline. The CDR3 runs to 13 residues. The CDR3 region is CSVRVSRSYEQYF. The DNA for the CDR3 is TGCAGCGTTCGGGTCTCCCGCTCCTACGAGCAGTACTTC.

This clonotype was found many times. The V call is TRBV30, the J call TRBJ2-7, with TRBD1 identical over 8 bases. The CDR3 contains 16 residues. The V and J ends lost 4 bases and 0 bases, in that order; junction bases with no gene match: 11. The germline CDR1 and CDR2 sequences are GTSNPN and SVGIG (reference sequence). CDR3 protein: CAWMTTRTGFSYEQYF. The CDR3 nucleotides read TGTGCCTGGATGACCACCAGGACAGGGTTCTCCTACGAGCAGTACTTC.

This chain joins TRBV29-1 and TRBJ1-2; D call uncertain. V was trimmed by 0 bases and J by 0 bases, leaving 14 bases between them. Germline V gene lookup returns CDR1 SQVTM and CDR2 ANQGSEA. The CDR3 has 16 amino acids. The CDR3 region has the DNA TGCAGCGTTGAAGATCTCGGGAGGAGAGCTAACTATGGCTACACCTTC. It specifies CSVEDLGRRANYGYTF. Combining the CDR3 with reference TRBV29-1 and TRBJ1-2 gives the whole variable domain SAVISQKPSRDICQRGTSLTIQCQVDSQVTMMFWYRQQPGQSLTLIATANQGSEATYESGFVIDKFPISRPNLTFSTLTVSNMSPEDSSIYLCSVEDLGRRANYGYTFGSGTRLTVV.

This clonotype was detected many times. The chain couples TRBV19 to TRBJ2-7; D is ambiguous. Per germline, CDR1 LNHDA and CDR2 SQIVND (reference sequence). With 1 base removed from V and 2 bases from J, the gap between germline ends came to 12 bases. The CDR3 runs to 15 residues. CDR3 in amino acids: CASSIVSNTPYEQYF. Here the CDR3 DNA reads TGTGCCAGTAGTATAGTCAGCAACACTCCCTACGAGCAGTACTTC.

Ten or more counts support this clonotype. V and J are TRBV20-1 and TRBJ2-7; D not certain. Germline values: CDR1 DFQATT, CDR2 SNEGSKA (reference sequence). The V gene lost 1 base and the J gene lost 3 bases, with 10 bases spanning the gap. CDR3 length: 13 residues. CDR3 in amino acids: CSARGYRFYEQYF. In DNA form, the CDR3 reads TGCAGTGCTAGAGGCTACAGATTCTACGAGCAGTACTTC.

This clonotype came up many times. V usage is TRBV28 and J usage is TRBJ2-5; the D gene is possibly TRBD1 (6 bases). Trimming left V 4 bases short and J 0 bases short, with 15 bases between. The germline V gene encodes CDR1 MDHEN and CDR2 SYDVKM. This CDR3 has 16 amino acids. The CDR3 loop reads CASSSPGQKYQETQYF. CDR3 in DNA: TGTGCCAGCAGTTCACCCGGACAGAAATACCAAGAGACCCAGTACTTC.

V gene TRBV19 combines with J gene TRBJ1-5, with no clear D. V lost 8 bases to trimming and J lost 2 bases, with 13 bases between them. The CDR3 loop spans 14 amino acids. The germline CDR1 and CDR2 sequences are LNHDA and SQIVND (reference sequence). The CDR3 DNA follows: TGTGCCAGTCACCTGCGGGCGGGCAATCAGCCCCAGCATTTT. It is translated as CASHLRAGNQPQHF.

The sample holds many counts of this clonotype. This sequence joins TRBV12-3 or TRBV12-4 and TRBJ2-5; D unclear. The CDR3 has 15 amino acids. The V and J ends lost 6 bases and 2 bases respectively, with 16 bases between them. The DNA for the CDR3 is TGTGCCAGCAGCTCGCCCAATGGCCCTCAAGAGACCCAGTACTTC. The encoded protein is CASSSPNGPQETQYF.

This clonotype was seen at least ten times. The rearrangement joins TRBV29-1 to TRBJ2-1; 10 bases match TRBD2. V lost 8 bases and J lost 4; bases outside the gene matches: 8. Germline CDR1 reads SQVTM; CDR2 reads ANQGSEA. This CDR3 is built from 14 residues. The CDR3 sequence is CSLNGLAVYNEQFF. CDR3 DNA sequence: TGCAGCCTTAATGGACTAGCGGTTTACAATGAGCAGTTCTTC.